These 30 T cell receptor beta chains share one sample of origin, sequenced in a study of PD-L1 blockade in urothelial cancer. Using immunoSEQ multiplex PCR, the repertoire was profiled, and TCRdb retains in-frame clones only, with some absent. The repertoire holds more than 30,000 clones, with roughly 82% as singletons. This material consisted of PBMCs, taken around atezolizumab (anti-PD-L1) treatment. Source of these receptors: a man aged 60 to 75 with urothelial cancer.

The CDR3 spells CATSRDRSQGVPYEQYF. The CDR3 region has the DNA TGTGCCACCAGCAGAGATCGTTCACAGGGGGTACCCTACGAGCAGTACTTC. The chain links TRBV15 to TRBJ2-7; 8 nucleotides match TRBD1. V lost 0 bases to trimming and J lost 2 bases; unmatched junction nucleotides: 9. Germline V gene sequence: CDR1 LNHNV, CDR2 YYDKDF (reference sequence). This CDR3 is 17 amino acids long.

The J gene is TRBJ2-7, the V gene TRBV5-1; 13 bases line up with TRBD2. The CDR3 has 16 amino acids. Looked up from germline, CDR1 is SGHRS and CDR2 is YFSETQ. The V segment lost 0 bases and the J segment 4 bases; nucleotides outside the gene matches: 4. CDR3 loop: CASSLVGTSGAYEQYF. The DNA of the CDR3 is TGCGCCAGCAGCTTGGTTGGGACTAGCGGGGCTTACGAGCAGTACTTC.

This sequence joins TRBV28 and TRBJ2-1; TRBD1 might be the D (6 bases). The germline CDR1 and CDR2 sequences are MDHEN and SYDVKM. This CDR3 comprises 14 residues. V dropped 1 base and J dropped 6 bases, with 10 bases sitting between them. The CDR3 spells CASSLLGAVNEQFF. The DNA of the CDR3 is TGTGCCAGCAGTTTATTGGGGGCGGTCAATGAGCAGTTCTTC.

This clone was counted a single time. The rearrangement links TRBV7-2 to TRBJ2-2; 7 bases are a match to TRBD2. Unmatched junction bases numbered 7, after V lost 3 bases and J lost 6 bases. Looked up from germline, CDR1 is SGHTA and CDR2 is FQGNSA. This CDR3 comprises 15 residues. The CDR3 region is CASSLASGMPGELFF. In nucleotides, the CDR3 is TGTGCCAGCAGCTTGGCTAGCGGTATGCCCGGGGAGCTGTTTTTT.

The chain joins TRBV6-5 to TRBJ2-3; maybe TRBD2 (7 bases). CDR1 and CDR2 (germline): MNHEY, SVGAGI. CDR3 length: 13 residues. Between the trimmed V and J ends, which lost 2 bases and 8 bases, there was a span of 11 bases. CDR3 coding DNA: TGTGCCAGCAGTTACGGGGGGGCGAGTACGCAGTATTTT. This translates into CASSYGGASTQYF.

The chain uses TRBV4-1 and TRBJ1-4, with 8 bases identical to TRBD1. V lost 2 bases and J lost 6; bases outside the gene matches: 11. This CDR3 is 17 amino acids long. Germline V CDR1 and CDR2: MGHRA, YSYEKL. The CDR3 DNA follows: TGCGCCAGCAGCCAATCCTCGATCAGGACAGGGTATGAAAAACTGTTTTTT. It is translated as CASSQSSIRTGYEKLFF.

The chain uses TRBV19 and TRBJ2-7; 7 bases fit TRBD2. From germline, CDR1 is LNHDA and CDR2 SQIVND (reference sequence). V lost 5 bases to trimming and J lost 4 bases; unmatched junction nucleotides: 11. The CDR3 runs 15 residues. CDR3 sequence (DNA): TGTGCCAGTAGTGGAGGATTATGGGAGGGGTACGAGCAGTACTTC. Translated: CASSGGLWEGYEQYF.

V usage is TRBV7-2 and J usage is TRBJ2-3; TRBD2 aligns across 9 bases. The CDR3 runs 17 residues. J was trimmed by 2 bases and V by 5 bases; bases with no gene match: 11. Looked up from germline, CDR1 is SGHTA and CDR2 is FQGNSA. This CDR3 reads CASSRGTSRMYTDTQYF. For the CDR3, the DNA is TGTGCCAGCAGCAGAGGGACTAGCAGGATGTACACAGATACGCAGTATTTT.

J is TRBJ1-1 and V is TRBV1. TRBV1 is deemed a pseudogene. CDR3 size: 9 residues. CDR3 DNA: TGCACCAGCAGGGGGGGGGCTTTCTTT. Amino acids: CTSRGGAFF.

The rearrangement uses TRBV6-1 and TRBJ1-4, with D possibly TRBD1 on 5 matching bases. CDR1 and CDR2 (germline): MNHNS, SASEGT. V lost 3 bases, J lost 7 bases, and 21 bases lay in between. CDR3 length equals 17 residues. The DNA for the CDR3 is TGTGCCAGCAGTGACGGGCAGGGAAATCCTTTCCGTGAAAAACTGTTTTTT. It encodes CASSDGQGNPFREKLFF.

V gene TRBV7-6 combines with J gene TRBJ2-2; 8 bases agree with TRBD1. The CDR3 spans 13 residues. Germline trimming cut 7 bases from V and 5 bases from J; bases unmatched to any gene: 3. Per germline, CDR1 SGHVS and CDR2 FNYEAQ. CDR3 sequence: CASINRGTGELFF. The CDR3 nucleotides are TGTGCCAGCATCAACAGGGGGACCGGGGAGCTGTTTTTT.

The chain combines TRBV18 with TRBJ2-2; 13 nucleotides align to TRBD2. Trimming cost V 3 bases and J 5 bases; bases outside gene matches: 6. Germline V gives CDR1 KGHSH, CDR2 LQKENI. This CDR3 is built from 17 residues. The CDR3 DNA reads TGTGCCAGCTCACCCTTGGGACTAGCGGGACAGACCGGGGAGCTGTTTTTT. Its protein product is CASSPLGLAGQTGELFF.

The J gene is TRBJ2-1, the V gene TRBV19, with D tentatively TRBD2 (6 bases). Trimming stripped 5 bases from V and 0 bases from J, with 11 bases between. Germline V gives CDR1 LNHDA, CDR2 SQIVND (reference sequence). The CDR3 is 15 amino acids. The CDR3 loop is CASSPGLNSYNEQFF. The DNA of the CDR3 is TGTGCCAGTAGTCCGGGACTCAACTCCTACAATGAGCAGTTCTTC.

This chain joins TRBV7-6 and TRBJ2-1, with 8 positions matching TRBD2. Germline V gene sequence: CDR1 SGHVS, CDR2 FNYEAQ. The CDR3 sequence is 15 residues long. Trimming removed 6 bases from V and 2 bases from J; junction bases left unmatched: 6. DNA of the CDR3: TGTGCCAGCAGACGAAGCGGGAGCACCTACAATGAGCAGTTCTTC. It specifies CASRRSGSTYNEQFF.

This chain links TRBV25-1 with TRBJ2-3; 10 nucleotides line up with TRBD2. Per germline, CDR1 MGHDK and CDR2 SYGVNS. Trimming took 6 bases from V and 5 from J; bases not matched to a gene: 8. This CDR3 has 15 residues. CDR3 sequence (DNA): TGTGCCAGCAGCGCTAGCGGGAGCATTGTAGATACGCAGTATTTT. Translated, it gives CASSASGSIVDTQYF.

This sequence joins TRBV6-1 and TRBJ1-5; TRBD1 might be the D (6 bases). CDR1 and CDR2 (germline): MNHNS, SASEGT. The CDR3 loop spans 15 amino acids. The V end was cut by 8 bases, the J end by 5 bases, with 19 bases between. CDR3 DNA: TGTGCCAGCGGATCAACCGCGGGGGGCCATCAGCCCCAGCATTTT. Its protein is CASGSTAGGHQPQHF.

The rearrangement links TRBV14 to TRBJ1-2; 9 bases fit TRBD1. The J segment lost 0 bases and the V segment lost 3 bases, leaving 11 bases of the junction unmatched. This CDR3 is built from 18 residues. The germline V gene has CDR1 SGHDN and CDR2 FVKESK. In DNA, the CDR3 is TGTGCCAGCAGCCAGGATGGACAGGGGTTTGGCCCTAACTATGGCTACACCTTC. Translating gives CASSQDGQGFGPNYGYTF.

V and J are TRBV6-5 and TRBJ1-4, with D tentatively TRBD1 (6 bases). V lost 6 bases and J 8 bases, leaving 16 bases between the germline ends. Germline V gene sequence: CDR1 MNHEY, CDR2 SVGAGI. This CDR3 is 14 amino acids long. The CDR3, as DNA: TGTGCCAGCAGACCGACAGGAGGAAAGGAAAAACTGTTTTTT. It is translated as CASRPTGGKEKLFF.

The genes are TRBV10-1 and TRBJ1-1; no clear D. The germline V gene encodes CDR1 WNHNN and CDR2 SYGVQD (reference sequence). The CDR3 is 13 residues long. V was pared by 3 bases and J by 0 bases, with 5 bases between. The CDR3: CASSDILNTEAFF. DNA for the CDR3: TGCGCCAGCAGTGACATCCTGAACACTGAAGCTTTCTTT.

The chain carries TRBV6-5 and TRBJ2-7; 9 bases map to TRBD1. Germline lookup yields CDR1 MNHEY and CDR2 SVGAGI. The CDR3 has 15 amino acids. With V trimmed by 6 bases and J by 3 bases, 9 bases remained unmatched. The CDR3 region has the DNA TGTGCCAGCAGCGCCGGACAGGGGTTTCTCTACGAGCAGTACTTC. Encoded protein: CASSAGQGFLYEQYF.

The rearrangement links TRBV19 to TRBJ2-2; D is unclear. The CDR3 covers 14 residues. Germline V gives CDR1 LNHDA, CDR2 SQIVND (reference sequence). Trimming shortened V by 6 bases and J by 2 bases, and 10 bases separated the two germline ends. The DNA for the CDR3 is TGTGCCAGTAGAGGAGCGTCCAACACCGGGGAGCTGTTTTTT. Translating it yields CASRGASNTGELFF.

This sequence joins TRBV5-1 and TRBJ2-3, with D unresolved. Germline V lookup: CDR1 SGHRS, CDR2 YFSETQ. There are 14 residues in the CDR3. Between the trimmed V and J ends, which lost 3 bases and 4 bases, there was a span of 12 bases. CDR3 residues: CASSSSLIADTQYF. The CDR3 nucleotides read TGCGCCAGCAGCTCGAGTCTAATAGCAGATACGCAGTATTTT.

The V and J genes are TRBV6-4 and TRBJ2-2; D possibly corresponds to TRBD1 (5 bases). V lost 8 bases to trimming and J lost 5 bases, with 12 bases between them. The germline CDR1 and CDR2 sequences are MRHNA and SNTAGT. The CDR3 totals 13 residues. CDR3 region: CASENSGTGELFF. The CDR3 DNA is TGTGCCAGCGAGAATTCAGGGACCGGGGAGCTGTTTTTT.

This clone appeared once. V is TRBV5-6 and J is TRBJ1-6, with D possibly matching TRBD1 (5 bases). Germline CDR1 reads SGHDT; CDR2 reads YYEEEE. V was trimmed by 0 bases and J by 11 bases, leaving 9 bases between them. This CDR3 is 13 amino acids long. CDR3 amino acids: CASSLERGPPLHF. In nucleotides, the CDR3 is TGTGCCAGCAGCTTGGAGCGGGGCCCACCCCTCCACTTT.

This clone occurred a few times. V and J are TRBV7-8 and TRBJ2-7; possibly TRBD1 for D (6 bases). V lost 5 bases and J lost 1, with 9 bases in between. The CDR3 has 13 amino acids. The germline gives CDR1 SGHVS, CDR2 FQNEAQ. CDR3 bases: TGTGCCAGCAGCCCCACAGGGTCCTACGAGCAGTACTTC. As protein: CASSPTGSYEQYF.

This rearrangement joins TRBV11-3 to TRBJ2-2; perhaps TRBD2 as D (6 bases). V was shortened by 5 bases and J by 6 bases, with 10 bases between the two germline ends. The CDR3 contains 13 residues. Germline V lookup: CDR1 SGHNT, CDR2 YENEEA. CDR3 sequence: CASSQTGAGELFF. In DNA form, the CDR3 reads TGTGCCAGCAGCCAGACGGGAGCCGGGGAGCTGTTTTTT. The variable domain in full, completed from reference TRBV11-3 and TRBJ2-2, reads EAGVVQSPRYKIIEKKQPVAFWCNPISGHNTLYWYLQNLGQGPELLIRYENEEAVDDSQLPKDRFSAERLKGVDSTLKIQPAELGDSAVYLCASSQTGAGELFFGEGSRLTVL.

J is TRBJ2-7 and V is TRBV6-6; D is ambiguous. The germline V gene has CDR1 MNHNY and CDR2 SVGAGI (reference sequence). V lost 4 bases, J lost 4 bases, and 5 bases lay in between. The CDR3 spans 11 residues. CDR3 residues: CASSSIYEQYF. As DNA, the CDR3 is TGTGCCAGCAGTTCAATTTACGAGCAGTACTTC.

CDR3 protein: CASSWGVVDTGELFF. As DNA, the CDR3 is TGTGCCAGCAGCTGGGGGGTTGTCGACACCGGGGAGCTGTTTTTT. The chain links TRBV5-4 to TRBJ2-2; D perhaps matches TRBD2 (6 bases). V shed 3 bases and J shed 3 bases, with 12 bases lying between them. From germline, CDR1 is SGHNT and CDR2 YYREEE (reference sequence). CDR3 length equals 15 residues.

The chain uses TRBV9 and TRBJ1-2; possible D gene TRBD1, 5 bases. V shed 0 bases and J shed 5 bases, with 17 bases lying between them. The CDR3 has 16 amino acids. Germline V lookup: CDR1 SGDLS, CDR2 YYNGEE. In DNA form, the CDR3 reads TGTGCCAGCAGCGTAGGGGCAGGGAATTTCCCTTATGGCTACACCTTC. Its protein is CASSVGAGNFPYGYTF.

The rearrangement joins TRBV6-5 to TRBJ1-4; 7 nucleotides line up with TRBD1. V trimming: 0 bases; J trimming: 4 bases; junction bases outside the gene matches: 5. Germline V lookup: CDR1 MNHEY, CDR2 SVGAGI. The CDR3 contains 16 residues. The CDR3 region is CASSYSTGTVNEKLFF. As DNA, the CDR3 is TGTGCCAGCAGTTACTCGACCGGGACAGTTAATGAAAAACTGTTTTTT.